These 22 T cell receptor beta chains originate from one sample sequenced in a study of cytomegalovirus exposure and HLA in healthy donors. This PCR relied on a set of 60 Vbeta primers and 13 Jbeta primers. Clones were sequenced by immunoSEQ multiplex PCR, and TCRdb holds only the in-frame ones, with some missing. This sample's table reports 30,000 to 40,000 clones. Sequenced input: PBMCs. These receptors all come from a human donor in good health.

CDR3 loop: CASSPAGQGSTGELFF. CDR3 nucleotides: TGTGCCAGCTCACCAGCAGGACAGGGAAGCACCGGGGAGCTGTTTTTT. This chain joins TRBV18 and TRBJ2-2, with TRBD1 matching over 8 bases. Germline V gene sequence: CDR1 KGHSH, CDR2 LQKENI. The trim removed 2 bases at V and 4 bases at J, leaving 6 bases unmatched. This CDR3 has 16 residues.

The chain employs TRBV2 and TRBJ2-1; 8 bases fit TRBD1. Trimming at V came to 4 bases and at J to 5 bases, leaving 7 bases not matched to a gene. The CDR3 extends over 15 amino acids. CDR1 and CDR2 from the germline V gene are SNHLY and FYNNEI. The chain's CDR3 is CASSGEQGVNNEQFF. CDR3 sequence (DNA): TGTGCCAGCAGTGGGGAACAGGGGGTCAACAATGAGCAGTTCTTC. Looking up the rest from reference TRBV2 and TRBJ2-1 gives the full variable domain: EPEVTQTPSHQVTQMGQEVILRCVPISNHLYFYWYRQILGQKVEFLVSFYNNEISEKSEIFDDQFSVERPDGSNFTLKIRSTKLEDSAMYFCASSGEQGVNNEQFFGPGTRLTVL.

CDR3 nucleotide sequence: TGTGCCAGCAGCGGCCCCGGGACAGGGAAACACGAGCAGTACTTC. Translated, it gives CASSGPGTGKHEQYF. This sequence joins TRBV9 and TRBJ2-7, with 9 bases that match TRBD1. The germline V gene encodes CDR1 SGDLS and CDR2 YYNGEE. V shed 3 bases and J 5 bases; nucleotides not matched to a gene: 9. CDR3 length: 15 amino acids.

The rearrangement uses TRBV19 and TRBJ1-5; a weak D match, TRBD1 (5 bases). The CDR3 contains 14 residues. Germline V gene lookup returns CDR1 LNHDA and CDR2 SQIVND (reference sequence). Deletions cut 4 bases from V and 4 bases from J, with 11 bases between. CDR3 nucleotide sequence: TGTGCCAGTAGTACAGGGCGGCCTAATCAGCCCCAGCATTTT. It encodes CASSTGRPNQPQHF.

This rearrangement joins TRBV4-1 to TRBJ2-5; the D gene is possibly TRBD1 (6 bases). Germline V gene lookup returns CDR1 MGHRA and CDR2 YSYEKL. The CDR3 extends over 15 amino acids. V was trimmed by 1 base and J by 5 bases, leaving 14 bases between them. CDR3 residues: CASSQGLTGLETQYF. CDR3 coding DNA: TGCGCCAGCAGCCAAGGCCTTACAGGGCTGGAGACCCAGTACTTC.

The chain has TRBV7-6 and TRBJ1-1; 10 nucleotides match TRBD1. The V segment lost 3 bases and the J segment 5 bases; nucleotides outside the gene matches: 12. From germline, CDR1 is SGHVS and CDR2 FNYEAQ. The CDR3 extends over 17 amino acids. The CDR3 is CASSFSRDRGRGTEAFF. Written as DNA, the CDR3 is TGTGCCAGCAGCTTTAGTAGGGACAGGGGAAGAGGAACTGAAGCTTTCTTT.

The V gene is TRBV5-1, the J gene TRBJ2-3; 9 positions agree with TRBD1. The CDR3 is 14 residues long. Per germline, CDR1 SGHRS and CDR2 YFSETQ. V lost 4 bases, J lost 1 base, and 1 base stayed unmatched. CDR3 amino acids: CASSRDRGTDTQYF. Here the CDR3 DNA reads TGCGCCAGCAGCAGGGACAGGGGCACAGATACGCAGTATTTT.

The chain is built from TRBV5-4 and TRBJ1-2, with a possible D match to TRBD1 (5 bases). The CDR3 sequence is 13 residues long. Trimming pared 3 bases from V and 1 base from J, leaving 7 bases between. Germline V gene lookup returns CDR1 SGHNT and CDR2 YYREEE (reference sequence). The CDR3 DNA reads TGTGCCAGCAGCTCCGACAGTAACTATGGCTACACCTTC. Amino acids: CASSSDSNYGYTF.

V gene TRBV29-1 combines with J gene TRBJ2-5; 7 nucleotides line up with TRBD1. CDR3 length: 14 amino acids. Germline trimming cut 4 bases from V and 5 bases from J; bases unmatched to any gene: 10. Per the germline V gene, CDR1 is SQVTM and CDR2 is ANQGSEA. The CDR3 DNA reads as TGCAGCGTTGGGCCACAGGGGAGTGGGGAGACCCAGTACTTC. Translation: CSVGPQGSGETQYF.

V usage is TRBV5-8 and J usage is TRBJ2-7; a possible D gene is TRBD2 (5 bases). Germline V gene sequence: CDR1 SGHTS, CDR2 YDEGEE. This CDR3 comprises 14 residues. The ends were cut back, 2 bases at V and 9 bases at J, with 18 bases in the middle. This chain's CDR3 is CASSLPGNARLQYF. CDR3 sequence (DNA): TGTGCCAGCAGCTTACCCGGGAACGCGAGACTGCAGTACTTC.

The genes are TRBV6-4 and TRBJ2-1; 12 bases are a match to TRBD2. Trimming took 5 bases from V and 10 from J; bases not matched to a gene: 3. The CDR3 has 13 residues. Germline loops: CDR1 MRHNA, CDR2 SNTAGT. CDR3 bases: TGTGCCAGCAGTATTGGACTAGCGGGGGAGCAGTTCTTC. It translates to CASSIGLAGEQFF.

This chain joins TRBV19 and TRBJ2-7; TRBD1 agrees at 10 bases. J lost 5 bases, V lost 7 bases, and 8 bases had no gene match. This CDR3 has 14 residues. Germline V lookup: CDR1 LNHDA, CDR2 SQIVND (reference sequence). The CDR3, as DNA: TGTGCCAGTAAGGGGACAGGGGTGCGGAACGAGCAGTACTTC. Translated: CASKGTGVRNEQYF.

The chain links TRBV7-2 to TRBJ1-6; no clear D gene. The CDR3 sequence is 14 residues long. Germline CDR1 is SGHTA and CDR2 is FQGNSA. The ends were cut back, 3 bases at V and 6 bases at J, with 9 bases in the middle. CDR3 DNA sequence: TGTGCCAGCAGCTTGACTCCGGCTAATTCACCCCTCCACTTT. This sequence encodes CASSLTPANSPLHF.

The V call is TRBV9, the J call TRBJ1-5; D uncertain. This CDR3 is 13 amino acids long. V was trimmed by 8 bases and J by 2 bases, leaving 11 bases between them. The germline CDR1 and CDR2 sequences are SGDLS and YYNGEE. CDR3 coding DNA: TGTGCCAGTTGGCCTGAGGGCAATCAGCCCCAGCATTTT. Translating it yields CASWPEGNQPQHF.

This chain joins TRBV5-1 and TRBJ1-2, with TRBD1 matching over 12 bases. The CDR3 extends over 15 amino acids. Germline V gives CDR1 SGHRS, CDR2 YFSETQ. V lost 5 bases, J lost 6 bases, and 8 bases stayed unmatched. This chain's CDR3 is CASRSGTGGDHGYTF. CDR3 bases: TGCGCCAGCAGGTCCGGGACAGGGGGCGACCATGGCTACACCTTC.

This chain joins TRBV6-5 and TRBJ2-3, with 8 bases identical to TRBD2. The CDR3 extends over 15 amino acids. Germline trimming cut 6 bases from V and 1 base from J; bases unmatched to any gene: 6. Looked up from germline, CDR1 is MNHEY and CDR2 is SVGAGI. The DNA of the CDR3 is TGTGCCAGCAGCCAGGGACTAGGTGGCACAGATACGCAGTATTTT. As protein: CASSQGLGGTDTQYF.

The chain has TRBV7-9 and TRBJ1-2; 7 positions match TRBD1. The CDR3 contains 13 residues. The trim removed 5 bases at V and 4 bases at J, leaving 4 bases unmatched. Germline V gene sequence: CDR1 SEHNR, CDR2 FQNEAQ (reference sequence). The CDR3 nucleotides read TGTGCCAGCAGCCCGGGGACAGCCTATGGCTACACCTTC. Its protein is CASSPGTAYGYTF.

This chain joins TRBV7-2 and TRBJ2-1; 11 positions agree with TRBD2. This CDR3 is 17 amino acids long. Germline values: CDR1 SGHTA, CDR2 FQGNSA. The V segment lost 5 bases and the J segment 3 bases; nucleotides outside the gene matches: 9. The chain's CDR3 is CASSRLTSGNLYNEQFF. The CDR3 nucleotides read TGTGCCAGCAGCCGCCTGACTAGCGGGAACCTCTACAATGAGCAGTTCTTC.

The rearrangement uses TRBV11-2 and TRBJ2-5; D may be TRBD1 (5 bases). CDR3 length equals 16 residues. V lost 6 bases and J lost 3, with 20 bases in between. Germline CDR1 is SGHAT and CDR2 is FQNNGV. CDR3 sequence (DNA): TGTGCCAGCAGTATCGGACAAAGGGGTGGAAAAGAGACCCAGTACTTC. It is translated as CASSIGQRGGKETQYF.

Remarks on this clone: The junction departs from the called germline gene at one end, perhaps through a read error. The chain uses TRBV19 and TRBJ1-6; a possible D gene is TRBD1 (5 bases). Germline values: CDR1 LNHDA, CDR2 SQIVND (reference sequence). This CDR3 spans 13 amino acids. In DNA, the CDR3 is TGTGCCAGTAGTATAAGGGGAAACTCACACCTCCACTTT. It specifies CASSIRGNSHLHF.

This CDR3 reads CASSLSGLNTEAFF. CDR3 nucleotide sequence: TGTGCCAGCAGCTTGAGCGGATTGAACACTGAAGCTTTCTTT. The rearrangement joins TRBV5-4 to TRBJ1-1; unclear D gene. Looked up from germline, CDR1 is SGHNT and CDR2 is YYREEE (reference sequence). Trimming shortened V by 1 base and J by 0 bases, and 7 bases separated the two germline ends. The CDR3 spans 14 residues.

The CDR3 nucleotides read TGCAGCTCACGCCCTTCGACAGGGGGCGGGGAGACCCAGTACTTC. This codes for CSSRPSTGGGETQYF. The V call is TRBV29-1, the J call TRBJ2-5; TRBD1 matches at 10 bases. CDR1 and CDR2 (germline): SQVTM, ANQGSEA. The V and J ends lost 8 bases and 5 bases, in that order; junction bases with no gene match: 14. This CDR3 has 15 residues.